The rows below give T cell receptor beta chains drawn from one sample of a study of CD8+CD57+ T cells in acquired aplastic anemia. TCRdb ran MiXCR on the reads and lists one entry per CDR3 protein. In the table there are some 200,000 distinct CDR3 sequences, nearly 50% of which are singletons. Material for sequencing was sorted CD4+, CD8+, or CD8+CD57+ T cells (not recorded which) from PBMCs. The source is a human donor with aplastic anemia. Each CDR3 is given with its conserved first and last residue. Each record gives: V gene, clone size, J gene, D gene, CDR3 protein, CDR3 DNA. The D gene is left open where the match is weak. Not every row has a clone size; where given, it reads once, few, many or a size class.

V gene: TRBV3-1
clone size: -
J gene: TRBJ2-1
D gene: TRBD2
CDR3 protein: CASSLRASGRVNEQFF
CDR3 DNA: TGTGCCAGCAGCCTCCGGGCTAGCGGGAGAGTGAATGAGCAGTTCTTC

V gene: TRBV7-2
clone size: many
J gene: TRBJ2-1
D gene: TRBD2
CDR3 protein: CASSLVSGSLFF
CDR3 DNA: TGTGCCAGCAGCTTAGTCAGCGGGAGCCTGTTCTTC

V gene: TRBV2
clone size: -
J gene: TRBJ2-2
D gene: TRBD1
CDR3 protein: CATSQGFTGELFF
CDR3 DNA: TGTGCCACTTCACAGGGGTTCACCGGGGAGCTGTTTTTT

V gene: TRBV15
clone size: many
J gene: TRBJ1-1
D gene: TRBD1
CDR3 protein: CATSITGGAEAFF
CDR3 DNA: TGTGCCACCAGCATAACAGGGGGGGCTGAAGCTTTCTTT

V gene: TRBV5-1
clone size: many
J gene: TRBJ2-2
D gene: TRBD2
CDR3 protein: CASSFRAGDTGELFF
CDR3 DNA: TGCGCCAGCAGCTTCAGAGCGGGAGATACCGGGGAGCTGTTTTTT

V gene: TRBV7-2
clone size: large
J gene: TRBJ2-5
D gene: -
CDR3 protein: CASSLEWGSETQYF
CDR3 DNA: TGTGCCAGCAGCTTAGAGTGGGGGTCGGAGACCCAGTACTTC

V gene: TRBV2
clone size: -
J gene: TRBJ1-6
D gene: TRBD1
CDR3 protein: CASSRGQSNSPLHF
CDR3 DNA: TGTGCCAGCAGTAGGGGACAGAGTAATTCACCCCTCCACTTT

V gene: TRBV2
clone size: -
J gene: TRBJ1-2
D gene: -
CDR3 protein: CASSERGQGRGYTF
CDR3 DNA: TGTGCCAGCAGTGAACGGGGGCAGGGTCGGGGCTACACCTTC

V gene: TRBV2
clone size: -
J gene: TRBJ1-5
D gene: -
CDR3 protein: CASSVGIFQPQHF
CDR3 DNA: TGTGCCAGCAGTGTGGGGATATTTCAGCCCCAGCATTTT

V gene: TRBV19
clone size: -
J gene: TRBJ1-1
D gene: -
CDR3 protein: CASSRRGGEAFF
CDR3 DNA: TGTGCCAGTAGTAGACGGGGGGGTGAAGCTTTCTTT

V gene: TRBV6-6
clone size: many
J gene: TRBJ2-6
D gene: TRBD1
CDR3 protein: CASSFRQGGANVLTF
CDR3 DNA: TGTGCCAGCAGTTTCCGACAGGGAGGGGCCAACGTCCTGACTTTC

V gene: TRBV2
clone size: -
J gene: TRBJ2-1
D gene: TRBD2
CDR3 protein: CASSQLAGGPGEQFF
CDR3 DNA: TGTGCCAGCAGTCAACTAGCGGGGGGGCCTGGTGAGCAGTTCTTC

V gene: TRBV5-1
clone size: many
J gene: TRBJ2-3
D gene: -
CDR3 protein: CASSLGPTATSTDTQYF
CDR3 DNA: TGCGCCAGCAGCTTGGGACCGACAGCGACTAGCACAGATACGCAGTATTTT

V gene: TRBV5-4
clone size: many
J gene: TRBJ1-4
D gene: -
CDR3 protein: CASSLKQGGEKLFF
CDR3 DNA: TGTGCCAGCAGCTTGAAACAGGGAGGTGAAAAACTGTTTTTT

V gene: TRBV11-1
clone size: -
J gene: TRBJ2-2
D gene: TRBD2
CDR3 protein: CASSLASVFQRLASLTGELFF
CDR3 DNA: TGTGCCAGCAGCTTAGCATCAGTGTTCCAGCGACTAGCGAGTTTAACCGGGGAGCTGTTTTTT

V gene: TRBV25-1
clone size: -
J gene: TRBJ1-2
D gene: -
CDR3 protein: CASSEWGYGYTF
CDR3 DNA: TGTGCCAGCAGTGAATGGGGCTATGGCTACACCTTC

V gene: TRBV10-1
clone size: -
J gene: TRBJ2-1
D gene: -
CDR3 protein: CASSEGHYNEQFF
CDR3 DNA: TGCGCCAGCAGTGAAGGACACTACAATGAGCAGTTCTTC

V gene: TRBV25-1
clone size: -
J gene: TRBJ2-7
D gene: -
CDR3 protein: CASSETNRDYEQYF
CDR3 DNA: TGTGCCAGCAGCGAGACCAACAGGGACTATGAACAGTACTTC